A single sample gave rise to the 6 T cell receptor beta chains below, sequenced in a study of blood T cell repertoires in COVID-19. The assay was immunoSEQ multiplex PCR, and TCRdb's table has in-frame clones only and misses some. The data hold under 200,000 clones, with about nine tenths observed a single time. Material: PBMCs or T cells enriched from blood (not recorded which). These receptors were taken from a woman under 30 who had recovered from COVID-19.

The chain links TRBV6-5 to TRBJ2-3, with D possibly TRBD1 on 5 matching bases. With 9 bases removed from V and 2 bases from J, the gap between germline ends came to 12 bases. The length of the CDR3 is 13 residues. Germline V gene lookup returns CDR1 MNHEY and CDR2 SVGAGI. CDR3 in DNA: TGTGCCAGTTTGGGGCAAAACACAGATACGCAGTATTTT. It specifies CASLGQNTDTQYF.

This chain links TRBV28 with TRBJ1-5, with D perhaps TRBD1 (6 bases). Germline lookup yields CDR1 MDHEN and CDR2 SYDVKM. Trimming stripped 2 bases from V and 1 base from J, with 12 bases between. This CDR3 is built from 16 residues. The DNA for the CDR3 is TGTGCCAGCAGTTTAGCGGGGGGCACAAGCAATCAGCCCCAGCATTTT. Its protein is CASSLAGGTSNQPQHF. Full variable domain (missing parts from reference TRBV28 and TRBJ1-5): DVKVTQSSRYLVKRTGEKVFLECVQDMDHENMFWYRQDPGLGLRLIYFSYDVKMKEKGDIPEGYSVSREKKERFSLILESASTNQTSMYLCASSLAGGTSNQPQHFGDGTRLSIL.

This clone was recorded only once. The V gene is TRBV4-1, the J gene TRBJ2-7, with D unresolved. CDR3 size: 14 residues. Per the germline V gene, CDR1 is MGHRA and CDR2 is YSYEKL. The germline V and J ends were trimmed by 2 bases and 6 bases, with 14 bases remaining between them. The CDR3 region has the DNA TGCGCCAGCAGCCAACCCCTACAGAGTGGCGAGCAGTACTTC. Protein product: CASSQPLQSGEQYF.

The chain recombines TRBV6-5 with TRBJ1-2, with a possible D match to TRBD1 (5 bases). V lost 3 bases and J lost 6, with 11 bases in between. CDR1 is MNHEY, CDR2 SVGAGI, per germline. The CDR3 totals 13 residues. The CDR3 nucleotides read TGTGCCAGCAGTTATACGGGGGACCATGGCTACACCTTC. Residues: CASSYTGDHGYTF.

V gene TRBV30 combines with J gene TRBJ2-7; maybe TRBD1 (6 bases). Germline-derived CDR1 and CDR2 are GTSNPN and SVGIG (reference sequence). Trimming stripped 5 bases from V and 3 bases from J, with 14 bases between. The CDR3 consists of 13 residues. The DNA of the CDR3 is TGTGCCTGGGCTACAGGGCACCTCTACGAGCAGTACTTC. Protein: CAWATGHLYEQYF.

The genes are TRBV7-6 and TRBJ2-3, with a tentative D call TRBD2 (6 bases). The CDR3 loop spans 16 amino acids. Trimming took 0 bases from V and 6 from J, leaving 16 bases between them. Germline loops: CDR1 SGHVS, CDR2 FNYEAQ. The CDR3: CASSLAVTSVPDTQYF. CDR3 sequence (DNA): TGTGCCAGCAGCTTAGCGGTGACTAGTGTACCCGATACGCAGTATTTT.